This T cell receptor beta chain was identified during a study of T cells after yellow fever vaccination. This clonotype was counted a few times. TCRdb passed the 5' RACE reads through MiXCR, listing each CDR3 protein once. The top ten hold approximately 3.3% of the sample, which has about 320,000 distinct CDR3 sequences, under 15% seen once. The CDR3 spans 14 residues. Germline assignment: CDR1 SGHTA and CDR2 FQGNSA. Trimming removed 6 bases at V and 2 bases at J, with 13 bases between. The receptor was derived from a man aged 18 to 35 who received the YFV17D yellow fever vaccine. This sequence joins TRBV7-2 and TRBJ1-2; possibly TRBD1 for D (5 bases). Sequenced here: CD4+ T cells sorted from PBMCs, sampled 15 days after the yellow fever booster vaccination. The CDR3: CASRFTQGNYGYTF. CDR3 sequence (DNA): TGTGCCAGCAGATTTACCCAGGGAAACTATGGCTACACCTTC.